The 12 T cell receptor beta chains below come from one sample, sequenced in a study of metastatic and nonmetastatic thyroid tumors. Using MiXCR, TCRdb reanalyzed the PCR reads. The sample carries about 16,000 clones, approximately 23% recorded once. Each patient came to thyroid surgery without any prior treatment (of any kind). Input material: adjacent normal tissue. All receptors come from a female donor with papillary thyroid cancer or a benign thyroid nodule (not recorded which). Some clones in this sample may be carry-over from other donors' samples.

A few counts support this clone. The chain links TRBV28 to TRBJ2-7, with 7 bases lining up with TRBD2. The CDR3 loop spans 18 amino acids. J gave up 2 bases and V 0 bases, and 13 bases lay outside the gene matches. The germline CDR1 and CDR2 sequences are MDHEN and SYDVKM. The CDR3 sequence is CASSLWYPPSGIPYEQYF. CDR3 DNA: TGTGCCAGCAGTTTATGGTACCCCCCTAGCGGTATACCCTACGAGCAGTACTTC.

Worth noting for this clone: A much larger clonotype is one base distant, so this may be a read error. The rearrangement links TRBV20-1 to TRBJ2-6; D is ambiguous. The CDR3 has 15 residues. CDR1 DFQATT and CDR2 SNEGSKA come from the germline V gene (reference sequence). CDR3 nucleotides: TGCAGTGCTATCTCGGACCTCTCTGTGGCCAACGTCCTGACTTTC. Amino acid sequence: CSAISDLSVANVLTF.

This clone was counted at least ten times. The rearrangement joins TRBV5-4 to TRBJ1-6; perhaps TRBD1 as D (5 bases). The length of the CDR3 is 14 residues. Trimming took off 2 bases at V and 8 bases at J, with 11 bases between the two ends. CDR1 SGHNT and CDR2 YYREEE come from the germline V gene (reference sequence). Here the CDR3 reads CASSLGTGYSPLHF. CDR3 DNA: TGTGCCAGCAGCTTAGGGACGGGATATTCACCCCTCCACTTT.

This clone was detected many times. At one end, the junction sequence differs from germline, possibly due to a read error. Other DNA sequences in this specimen translate into the identical CDR3. This chain uses TRBV19 with TRBJ2-2, with TRBD2 matching over 9 bases. Germline-derived CDR1 and CDR2 are LNHDA and SQIVND (reference sequence). There are 13 residues in the CDR3. The CDR3 is CASGLAKTGELFF. CDR3 nucleotide sequence: TGCGCCAGTGGACTAGCGAAAACCGGGGAGCTGTTTTTT.

This clone was counted at least ten times. In DNA form, the CDR3 reads TGTGCCAGCAGCTTAGCCGGGTCCCTCCACTTT. It encodes CASSLAGSLHF. The gene calls are TRBV7-9 and TRBJ1-6; no clear D gene. Looked up from germline, CDR1 is SEHNR and CDR2 is FQNEAQ (reference sequence). This CDR3 region has 11 residues. Trimming stripped 0 bases from V and 14 bases from J, with 5 bases between.

In this sample, this clone is medium-sized. The chain has TRBV10-1 and TRBJ2-7, with TRBD1 as a possible D gene (6 bases). This CDR3 comprises 13 residues. Germline CDR1 and CDR2: WNHNN and SYGVQD (reference sequence). V was cut by 3 bases and J by 5 bases, with 11 bases left in between. CDR3 in amino acids: CASSDQGFDEQYF. The CDR3 DNA sequence: TGCGCCAGCAGTGACCAGGGGTTCGACGAGCAGTACTTC.

V usage is TRBV30 and J usage is TRBJ1-1, with a possible D match to TRBD1 (6 bases). This CDR3 has 12 residues. Trimming shortened V by 5 bases and J by 1 base, and 8 bases separated the two germline ends. Germline V gene data show CDR1 as GTSNPN and CDR2 as SVGIG (reference sequence). The CDR3 loop reads CAWGQTNTEAFF. CDR3 DNA: TGTGCCTGGGGACAGACGAACACTGAAGCTTTCTTT.

This clone was seen repeatedly, ten times or more. V and J are TRBV3-1 and TRBJ2-7; 14 bases align to TRBD2. Germline trimming cut 3 bases from V and 4 bases from J; bases unmatched to any gene: 2. Looked up from germline, CDR1 is LGHDT and CDR2 is YNNKEL (reference sequence). This CDR3 comprises 15 residues. The CDR3 protein is CASSHRLAGGYEQYF. For the CDR3, the DNA is TGTGCCAGCAGCCACAGACTAGCGGGAGGGTACGAGCAGTACTTC.

The chain carries TRBV12-3 or TRBV12-4 and TRBJ2-1; D might be TRBD2 (5 bases). This CDR3 is 14 amino acids long. V was pared by 3 bases and J by 5 bases, with 11 bases between. This chain's CDR3 is CASSFWTGDNEQFF. The CDR3 DNA reads as TGTGCCAGCAGTTTCTGGACTGGGGACAATGAGCAGTTCTTC.

By share, this clone counts as medium-sized. V and J are TRBV6-2 or TRBV6-3 and TRBJ2-2, with D maybe TRBD1 (6 bases). V was clipped by 7 bases and J by 1 base, with 13 bases between them. Germline V gene sequence: CDR1 MNHEY, CDR2 SVGEGT. The CDR3 contains 15 residues. CDR3 DNA: TGTGCCAGCACGACAGGAGCTCTGAACACCGGGGAGCTGTTTTTT. Encoded protein: CASTTGALNTGELFF.

This clone is deemed medium-sized. V is TRBV28 and J is TRBJ1-3; possibly TRBD1 for D (5 bases). Germline-derived CDR1 and CDR2 are MDHEN and SYDVKM. The CDR3 runs 15 residues. V was cut by 5 bases and J by 4 bases, with 15 bases left in between. The CDR3 sequence is CASSMYRIGGNTIYF. CDR3 sequence (DNA): TGTGCCAGCAGTATGTACAGGATTGGGGGAAACACCATATATTTT.

The genes are TRBV5-5 and TRBJ2-7; 9 bases agree with TRBD1. CDR3 length: 15 residues. The germline CDR1 and CDR2 sequences are SGHKS and YYEKEE (reference sequence). Unmatched junction bases numbered 10, after V lost 3 bases and J lost 6 bases. CDR3 in DNA: TGTGCCAGCAGCTCCACGTCCTGGACAGGGGTCGAGCAGTACTTC. Its protein product is CASSSTSWTGVEQYF.